One and the same sample provided the 10 T cell receptor beta chains below, sequenced in a study of beta chain features in type 1 diabetes. Sequencing targeted expressed TCRB transcripts, as all isolated RNA had been reverse transcribed. The table came from immunoSEQ multiplex PCR; TCRdb's copy has only in-frame clones and leaves some out. In the table there are under 300,000 clones, 11% of which are singletons. General observations from the study: Within each of all four CD4+ subsets, Type 1 diabetes patients had TCRB CDR3s that were moderately but significantly shorter.

These receptors' targets are unknown. The material sequenced was naive CD4+ T cells from blood. These receptors were obtained from a man aged 30 to 39 with type 1 diabetes.

CDR3 nucleotides: TGTGCCAGCAGCTTAAATGCGGGCTCGGGTGAAAAACTGTTTTTT. Translating it yields CASSLNAGSGEKLFF. The chain is built from TRBV7-3 and TRBJ1-4; D not certain. Germline lookup yields CDR1 SGHTA and CDR2 FQGTGA. V was clipped by 1 base and J by 7 bases, with 13 bases between them. The CDR3 extends over 15 amino acids.

This clone was observed a handful of times. The rearrangement uses TRBV7-8 and TRBJ2-4; perhaps TRBD2 as D (5 bases). From germline, CDR1 is SGHVS and CDR2 FQNEAQ. The CDR3 runs 14 residues. Trimming took off 5 bases at V and 9 bases at J, with 17 bases between the two ends. For the CDR3, the DNA is TGTGCCAGCAGCAACCGGGAAGGCGTGCGCATTCAGTACTTC. Its translation is CASSNREGVRIQYF.

The V and J genes are TRBV9 and TRBJ1-2; no firm D call. V lost 4 bases to trimming and J lost 2 bases, with 12 bases between them. In germline, CDR1 is SGDLS, CDR2 YYNGEE. The CDR3 length is 14 residues. The CDR3 DNA reads as TGTGCCAGCAGCTCCCGCCCGGTGAACTATGGCTACACCTTC. Residues: CASSSRPVNYGYTF.

This clone was counted a few times. The rearrangement links TRBV4-3 to TRBJ2-1; 10 bases are shared with TRBD1. Looked up from germline, CDR1 is LGHNA and CDR2 is YSLEER. The trim removed 0 bases at V and 2 bases at J, leaving 7 bases unmatched. The CDR3 has 18 amino acids. CDR3 nucleotide sequence: TGCGCCAGCAGCCAAGATTTGACCGGGACAGGGGCCTACAATGAGCAGTTCTTC. The encoded protein is CASSQDLTGTGAYNEQFF.

This clone was seen a few times. The chain recombines TRBV20-1 with TRBJ2-1, with 10 bases fitting TRBD2. The CDR3 runs to 11 residues. Losses at the gene ends were 7 bases for V and 9 bases for J; bases not matched to a gene: 3. Germline V lookup: CDR1 DFQATT, CDR2 SNEGSKA (reference sequence). In nucleotides, the CDR3 is TGCAGTGTTGCTAGCGGGAGTGAGCAGTTCTTC. It is translated as CSVASGSEQFF.

V usage is TRBV19 and J usage is TRBJ1-2; D uncertain. The ends were cut back, 8 bases at V and 9 bases at J, with 22 bases in the middle. The CDR3 is made up of 14 amino acids. Germline loops: CDR1 LNHDA, CDR2 SQIVND (reference sequence). For the CDR3, the DNA is TGTGCCAGTCAGCCCCTCGGATCTGGAGGGAGCTACACCTTC. It codes for CASQPLGSGGSYTF.

Only a few counts were recorded for this clone. The chain uses TRBV28 and TRBJ1-2, with TRBD1 matching 8 bases. The CDR3 is made up of 14 amino acids. V gave up 6 bases and J gave up 5 bases; unmatched junction bases: 8. Germline CDR1 is MDHEN and CDR2 is SYDVKM. CDR3 loop: CASRAGTGTYGYTF. The DNA of the CDR3 is TGTGCCAGCAGGGCCGGGACAGGCACTTATGGCTACACCTTC.

The V gene is TRBV2, the J gene TRBJ1-5; a possible D gene is TRBD1 (5 bases). CDR1 is SNHLY and CDR2 is FYNNEI in the germline V gene. The CDR3 is 15 residues long. V was trimmed by 5 bases and J by 0 bases, leaving 11 bases between them. Written as DNA, the CDR3 is TGTGCCAGCAGTTTCAGGGATTATAGCAATCAGCCCCAGCATTTT. This sequence encodes CASSFRDYSNQPQHF.

The rearrangement links TRBV7-2 to TRBJ2-1, with 12 bases fitting TRBD2. The CDR3 has 16 residues. Germline CDR1 SGHTA, CDR2 FQGNSA. V was pared by 5 bases and J by 5 bases, with 7 bases of the junction left unmatched. The CDR3 sequence: CASSRVGLAGHNEQFF. Here the CDR3 DNA reads TGTGCCAGCAGCCGGGTCGGACTAGCGGGGCACAATGAGCAGTTCTTC.

V and J are TRBV29-1 and TRBJ2-5; 10 bases map to TRBD2. V gave up 0 bases and J gave up 5 bases; unmatched junction bases: 6. The CDR3 extends over 15 amino acids. Germline V gene lookup returns CDR1 SQVTM and CDR2 ANQGSEA. CDR3 nucleotide sequence: TGCAGCGTTGAAGATCCAGCGGGGGGGCGGGAGACCCAGTACTTC. The encoded protein is CSVEDPAGGRETQYF.